This is a list of T cell receptor beta chains from one sample in a study of T cells after yellow fever vaccination. From the 5' RACE reads, TCRdb called clonotypes with MiXCR, one entry per CDR3 protein. This sample yields some 300,000 distinct CDR3 sequences, of which roughly 9% are seen a single time; 3% to 3.5% belongs to the top ten. Sequences were derived from CD4+ T cells sorted from PBMCs, sampled 5 days after the yellow fever booster vaccination. The receptors come from a man between 18 and 35 years old who received the YFV17D yellow fever vaccine. The CDR3 runs from the conserved cysteine through the conserved F or W. D genes are given only for firm matches. A clone size is listed for some rows: how often the clone was seen (once, few, many), or a class if it is expanded.

>TRBJ1-2|TRBV5-4|few|.
CASSVELANYGYTF
TGTGCCAGCAGTGTCGAGTTAGCTAACTATGGCTACACCTTC
>TRBJ2-3|TRBV7-2|.|.
CASSRGSAGDTQYF
TGTGCCAGCAGCCGCGGTTCGGCGGGAGATACGCAGTATTTT
>TRBJ1-2|TRBV5-1|.|.
CASTPGGTAREGYTF
TGCGCCAGCACCCCCGGCGGAACGGCCCGGGAGGGCTACACCTTC
>TRBJ2-5|TRBV3-1|many|.
CASSQVGGQETQYF
TGTGCCAGCAGCCAAGTAGGCGGACAAGAGACCCAGTACTTC
>TRBJ1-2|TRBV6-5|few|.
CASRAGPNYGYTF
TGTGCCAGCCGAGCCGGGCCTAACTATGGCTACACCTTC
>TRBJ2-1|TRBV19|.|.
CASSIADSSYNEQFF
TGTGCCAGTAGTATAGCTGACAGCTCCTACAATGAGCAGTTCTTC
>TRBJ1-2|TRBV15|few|.
CATSSPWTGDPAGYTF
TGTGCCACCAGCAGTCCCTGGACGGGGGATCCCGCGGGCTACACCTTC
>TRBJ2-4|TRBV6-2/TRBV6-3|.|.
CASILAPLAKNIQYF
TGTGCCAGCATTCTGGCTCCTTTAGCCAAAAACATTCAGTACTTC
>TRBJ1-2|TRBV5-1|few|.
CASSAGAPMGIFYGYTF
TGCGCCAGCAGCGCGGGGGCTCCGATGGGGATCTTCTATGGCTACACCTTC
>TRBJ2-4|TRBV12-3/TRBV12-4|.|TRBD1
CASSLGGTGGYIQYF
TGTGCCAGCAGTTTAGGGGGGACAGGGGGCTACATTCAGTACTTC
>TRBJ2-1|TRBV5-1|.|TRBD2
CASSLGGTSRVVQFF
TGCGCCAGCAGCTTGGGTGGGACTAGCCGTGTGGTGCAGTTCTTC
>TRBJ1-1|TRBV19|few|.
CASSIDLDRSVFF
TGTGCCAGTAGTATAGATCTTGACAGGAGCGTTTTTTTT
>TRBJ1-1|TRBV20-1|.|.
CSAPPPVGTEAFF
TGCAGTGCCCCCCCCCCGGTTGGCACTGAAGCTTTCTTT
>TRBJ2-5|TRBV6-2/TRBV6-3|.|.
CASSYPPLREETQYF
TGTGCCAGCAGCTATCCCCCCTTACGAGAAGAGACCCAGTACTTC
>TRBJ1-5|TRBV29-1|few|.
CSVRTDDNQPQHF
TGCAGCGTGAGGACGGATGACAATCAGCCCCAGCATTTT
>TRBJ2-1|TRBV5-1|once|TRBD1
CASSLATGGEQFF
TGCGCCAGCAGCTTGGCGACAGGGGGTGAGCAGTTCTTC
>TRBJ2-1|TRBV19|few|.
CASKSRGEQFF
TGTGCCAGTAAATCTAGGGGTGAGCAGTTCTTC
>TRBJ2-3|TRBV4-3|.|.
CASSQRAVSPESTDTQYF
TGCGCCAGCAGCCAACGGGCAGTTTCCCCAGAAAGCACAGATACGCAGTATTTT
>TRBJ2-2|TRBV5-1|many|.
CASRTDSLWAGELFF
TGCGCCAGCAGAACGGACAGTCTCTGGGCCGGGGAGCTGTTTTTT
>TRBJ1-4|TRBV28|few|TRBD1
CASSLTGTANEKLFF
TGTGCCAGCAGCCTTACCGGGACAGCTAATGAAAAACTGTTTTTT
>TRBJ2-1|TRBV5-4|.|TRBD2
CASSLGGRTSYNEQFF
TGTGCCAGCAGCTTGGGCGGGAGGACTTCCTACAATGAGCAGTTCTTC
>TRBJ1-5|TRBV7-2|few|.
CASSLNEGGLGEPQHF
TGTGCCAGCAGCTTAAATGAGGGAGGGCTGGGAGAGCCCCAGCATTTT
>TRBJ2-5|TRBV7-2|.|.
CASSLDLFGEGTQYF
TGTGCCAGCAGCCTGGACCTGTTTGGGGAAGGGACCCAGTACTTC
>TRBJ1-1|TRBV4-3|few|.
CASSQGSQRLNTEAFF
TGCGCCAGCAGCCAAGGGTCGCAGCGGTTGAACACTGAAGCTTTCTTT
>TRBJ2-3|TRBV2|.|TRBD2
CASSLIGLAGGTKTQYF
TGTGCCAGCAGTCTGATCGGACTAGCGGGGGGGACGAAAACGCAGTATTTT
>TRBJ2-4|TRBV6-2/TRBV6-3|few|.
CASSTLTGAKNIQYF
TGTGCCAGCAGCACCTTGACAGGTGCCAAAAACATTCAGTACTTC
>TRBJ1-6|TRBV20-1|few|TRBD1
CSARGTGLQFNSPLHF
TGCAGTGCTAGAGGGACAGGTTTACAATTCAATTCACCCCTCCACTTT
>TRBJ2-1|TRBV7-8|few|.
CASSLFRGSNEQFF
TGTGCCAGCAGCTTATTCCGGGGGTCCAATGAGCAGTTCTTC
>TRBJ2-7|TRBV6-2/TRBV6-3|few|.
CASDRMGRDSYEQYF
TGTGCCAGCGACCGAATGGGCAGGGACTCCTACGAGCAGTACTTC
>TRBJ1-5|TRBV7-2|.|.
CASSLVRTADKPQHF
TGTGCCAGCAGCTTAGTCCGGACAGCGGACAAGCCCCAGCATTTT
>TRBJ1-4|TRBV4-2|many|.
CASSPQATNEKLFF
TGTGCCAGCAGCCCCCAGGCAACTAATGAAAAACTGTTTTTT
>TRBJ1-1|TRBV5-1|few|.
CASSLEGSGAFF
TGCGCCAGCAGCTTGGAAGGGTCTGGAGCTTTCTTT
>TRBJ2-7|TRBV20-1|.|.
CSARPDSSSYEQYF
TGCAGTGCTAGGCCCGACAGCAGCTCCTACGAGCAGTACTTC
>TRBJ1-1|TRBV6-6|.|.
CASSGGAGNTEAFF
TGTGCCAGCAGCGGGGGCGCGGGTAACACTGAAGCTTTCTTT
>TRBJ2-7|TRBV13|few|.
CASSFERADEQYF
TGTGCCAGCAGCTTCGAACGAGCGGACGAGCAGTACTTC
>TRBJ2-3|TRBV10-3|.|.
CAISDLTDTQYF
TGTGCCATCAGTGACCTGACAGATACGCAGTATTTT
>TRBJ2-1|TRBV20-1|few|TRBD2
CSAKGLAGFEQFF
TGCAGTGCTAAGGGACTAGCGGGGTTTGAGCAGTTCTTC
>TRBJ2-5|TRBV30|.|.
CAWSGMETQYF
TGTGCCTGGAGTGGGATGGAGACCCAGTACTTC
>TRBJ2-5|TRBV6-2/TRBV6-3|few|.
CASITSLANLETQYF
TGTGCCAGCATCACCTCGCTCGCCAATTTAGAGACCCAGTACTTC
>TRBJ2-1|TRBV5-1|many|TRBD1
CASATGATQNNEQFF
TGCGCCAGCGCGACAGGGGCCACCCAGAACAATGAGCAGTTCTTC
>TRBJ2-2|TRBV12-3/TRBV12-4|few|TRBD2
CASTGGGGALNTGELFF
TGTGCCAGCACCGGGGGCGGGGGGGCCCTGAACACCGGGGAGCTGTTTTTT
>TRBJ2-1|TRBV4-2|few|.
CASSPGGQELHEQFF
TGTGCCAGCAGCCCGGGGGGCCAGGAGTTGCATGAGCAGTTCTTC
>TRBJ2-1|TRBV5-1|.|.
CASSLDSRLYNEQFF
TGCGCCAGCAGCTTGGATAGTCGCTTATACAATGAGCAGTTCTTC
>TRBJ2-5|TRBV7-8|.|.
CASSPWGPETQYF
TGTGCCAGCAGCCCCTGGGGGCCAGAGACCCAGTACTTC
>TRBJ2-7|TRBV5-5|.|.
CASSLEGSGEQYF
TGTGCCAGCAGCTTGGAGGGTTCTGGAGAGCAGTACTTC
>TRBJ2-5|TRBV12-3/TRBV12-4|.|.
CASSFGPRAYF
TGTGCCAGCAGTTTCGGACCCCGGGCGTACTTC
>TRBJ2-5|TRBV12-3/TRBV12-4|many|TRBD2
CASTLGELAGGTQYF
TGTGCCAGCACCCTGGGGGAATTAGCGGGGGGGACCCAGTACTTC
>TRBJ1-4|TRBV7-9|few|TRBD1
CASRSTGGRTNEKLFF
TGTGCCAGCAGGTCAACAGGGGGGCGGACTAATGAAAAACTGTTTTTT
>TRBJ1-5|TRBV27|few|.
CASRSTGFASDSNQPQHF
TGTGCCAGCAGAAGTACAGGGTTTGCTTCGGATAGCAATCAGCCCCAGCATTTT
>TRBJ1-1|TRBV18|few|.
CASSPTLGTEAFF
TGTGCCAGCTCACCCACTTTAGGCACTGAAGCTTTCTTT
>TRBJ2-2|TRBV19|.|TRBD2
CASSLWGSGANTGELFF
TGTGCCAGTAGTCTCTGGGGTAGCGGGGCAAACACCGGGGAGCTGTTTTTT
>TRBJ2-1|TRBV18|few|.
CASSPPGATSYNEQFF
TGTGCCAGCTCACCCCCCGGGGCCACCTCCTACAATGAGCAGTTCTTC
>TRBJ2-3|TRBV2|.|.
CASSASVLDTQYF
TGTGCCAGCAGTGCTAGCGTGTTAGATACGCAGTATTTT
>TRBJ2-5|TRBV20-1|many|.
CSARKGASLETQYF
TGCAGTGCTAGAAAGGGTGCTAGCCTCGAGACCCAGTACTTC
>TRBJ2-1|TRBV3-1|few|TRBD2
CASSHFSVAGGNEQFF
TGTGCCAGCAGCCATTTTTCGGTAGCGGGGGGAAATGAGCAGTTCTTC
>TRBJ2-7|TRBV11-2|.|TRBD1
CASSSIGTGVIRKQYF
TGTGCCAGCAGCTCCATCGGGACAGGGGTAATACGAAAGCAGTACTTC
>TRBJ2-3|TRBV9|few|TRBD2
CASSVDPGGAGGPLDTQYF
TGTGCCAGCAGCGTAGATCCCGGGGGAGCGGGGGGTCCGTTGGATACGCAGTATTTT
>TRBJ1-3|TRBV18|few|.
CASSQDPGDTIYF
TGTGCCAGCTCTCAGGACCCTGGGGACACCATATATTTT
>TRBJ2-5|TRBV11-2|few|.
CASSPGAGLDQVETQYF
TGTGCCAGCAGCCCCGGGGCGGGTCTAGATCAGGTGGAGACCCAGTACTTC